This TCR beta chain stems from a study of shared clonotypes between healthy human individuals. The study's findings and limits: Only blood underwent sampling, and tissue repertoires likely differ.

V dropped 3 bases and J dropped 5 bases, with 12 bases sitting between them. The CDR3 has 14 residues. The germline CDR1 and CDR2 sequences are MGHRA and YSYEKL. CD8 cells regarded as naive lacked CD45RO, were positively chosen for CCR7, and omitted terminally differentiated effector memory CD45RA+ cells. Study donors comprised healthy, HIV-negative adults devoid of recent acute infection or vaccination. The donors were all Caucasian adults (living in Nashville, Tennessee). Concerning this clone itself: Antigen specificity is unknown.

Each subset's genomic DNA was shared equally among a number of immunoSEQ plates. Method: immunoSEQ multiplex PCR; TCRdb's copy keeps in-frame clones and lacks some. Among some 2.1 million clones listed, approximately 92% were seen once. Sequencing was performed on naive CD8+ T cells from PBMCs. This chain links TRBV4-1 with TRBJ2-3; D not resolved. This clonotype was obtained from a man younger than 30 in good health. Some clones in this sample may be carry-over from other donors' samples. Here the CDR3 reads CASSQPRLGDTQYF. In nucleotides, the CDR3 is TGCGCCAGCAGCCAGCCCCGGCTGGGAGATACGCAGTATTTT.